Listed below are T cell receptor beta chains from one sample, sequenced in a study of blood T cell repertoires in COVID-19. The repertoire was sequenced with immunoSEQ multiplex PCR; TCRdb's copy has only in-frame clones and lacks some. Altogether about 70,000 clones are present, around 85% being singletons, with the ten largest covering 12%. The source material was peripheral blood. The receptors derive from a human donor in a cohort sampled during active COVID-19. Both conserved end residues are part of each CDR3. Fields, in order: clone size, D gene, J gene, V gene, CDR3 DNA, CDR3 protein. A D gene is named only where the DNA matches it firmly. Clone size is given for some rows only: seen once, a few or many times, or a class if the clone is expanded.

few | TRBD2 | TRBJ2-6 | TRBV9 | TGTGCCAGCAGCTCCCGGACTAGCGGGTATGCTGGGGCCAACGTCCTGACTTTC | CASSSRTSGYAGANVLTF
- | TRBD1 | TRBJ1-2 | TRBV7-2 | TGTGCCAGCAGCCCGGTCGCCGGACAGGCGCTTACTTCCTATGGCTACACCTTC | CASSPVAGQALTSYGYTF
- | TRBD2 | TRBJ2-5 | TRBV19 | TGTGCCAGTAGTATCCCCGAAACTCCTAGCGGCGAAGAGACCCAGTACTTC | CASSIPETPSGEETQYF
- | TRBD2 | TRBJ2-3 | TRBV6-6 | TGTGCCAGCAGTCGACTAGCGGTTACTTTTCTTACTAGCACAGATACGCAGTATTTT | CASSRLAVTFLTSTDTQYF
- | - | TRBJ2-1 | TRBV20-1 | TGCAGTTTCGAGCGGGACAATGAGCAGTTCTTC | CSFERDNEQFF
- | TRBD1 | TRBJ1-4 | TRBV5-6 | TGTGCCAGCTCCCTGGGGGACAGGAGGGAAAAACTGTTTTTT | CASSLGDRREKLFF
- | - | TRBJ2-7 | TRBV18 | TGTGCCAGCAACCAGGGACTCTCCTACGAGCAGTACTTC | CASNQGLSYEQYF
few | TRBD2 | TRBJ2-1 | TRBV7-8 | TGTGCCAGCAGCTTAGTTCGCGGGGGGAATGAGCAGTTCTTC | CASSLVRGGNEQFF
few | TRBD2 | TRBJ2-3 | TRBV6-6 | TGTGCCAGCAGTTCAACTAGCGGAGGACACACAGATACGCAGTATTTT | CASSSTSGGHTDTQYF
- | - | TRBJ2-1 | TRBV28 | TGTGCCAGCAGTTTATTAGGCCCAGCGGGTGAGCAGTTCTTC | CASSLLGPAGEQFF
few | TRBD2 | TRBJ2-1 | TRBV6-4 | TGTGCCAGCAGTGACCGGACTAGCGGGGACTACAATGAGCAGTTCTTC | CASSDRTSGDYNEQFF
- | TRBD1 | TRBJ2-7 | TRBV29-1 | TGCAGCGTTCGGGCGGGACAGGGGTACGAGCAGTACTTC | CSVRAGQGYEQYF
- | TRBD2 | TRBJ2-5 | TRBV5-1 | TGCGCCAGCAGCTTGGGCGGGGGGGCCGCAGAGACCCAGTACTTC | CASSLGGGAAETQYF
- | TRBD2 | TRBJ2-3 | TRBV4-1 | TGCGCCAGCAGCCAAGATTATGGGGGGGACACAGATACGCAGTATTTT | CASSQDYGGDTDTQYF
- | - | TRBJ1-2 | TRBV5-5 | TGTGCCAGCAGCTTGGTCAGGGCAGATGGCTACACCTTC | CASSLVRADGYTF
- | - | TRBJ1-1 | TRBV2 | TGTGCCAGCAGTGCTGCTCCGGAGGGGAACACTGAAGCTTTCTTT | CASSAAPEGNTEAFF
- | TRBD1 | TRBJ1-3 | TRBV7-2 | TGTGCCAGCAGCCAAAGGACAGGGGAAGACACCATATATTTT | CASSQRTGEDTIYF
- | TRBD1 | TRBJ1-2 | TRBV10-3 | TGTGCCATCAGTGGCACCGGGACAGGGGATGGCTACACCTTC | CAISGTGTGDGYTF
- | TRBD1 | TRBJ1-1 | TRBV5-1 | TGCGCCAGCAGCAGGGGACAGGGGTCTGAAGCTTTCTTT | CASSRGQGSEAFF
once | TRBD2 | TRBJ2-1 | TRBV7-8 | TGTGCCAGCAGCTTAGGCCCTAGCGGTCCCTACAATGAGCAGTTCTTC | CASSLGPSGPYNEQFF
- | TRBD1 | TRBJ2-2 | TRBV6-5 | TGTGCCAGCAGTACAGGGGGCGCGGACACCGGGGAGCTGTTTTTT | CASSTGGADTGELFF
- | - | TRBJ2-2 | TRBV6-5 | TGTGCCAGCAGACTCCAGGGGAACACCGGGGAGCTGTTTTTT | CASRLQGNTGELFF
- | TRBD1 | TRBJ1-1 | TRBV9 | TGTGCCAGCAGAGAGGGACAGGGGGAGAACACTGAAGCTTTCTTT | CASREGQGENTEAFF